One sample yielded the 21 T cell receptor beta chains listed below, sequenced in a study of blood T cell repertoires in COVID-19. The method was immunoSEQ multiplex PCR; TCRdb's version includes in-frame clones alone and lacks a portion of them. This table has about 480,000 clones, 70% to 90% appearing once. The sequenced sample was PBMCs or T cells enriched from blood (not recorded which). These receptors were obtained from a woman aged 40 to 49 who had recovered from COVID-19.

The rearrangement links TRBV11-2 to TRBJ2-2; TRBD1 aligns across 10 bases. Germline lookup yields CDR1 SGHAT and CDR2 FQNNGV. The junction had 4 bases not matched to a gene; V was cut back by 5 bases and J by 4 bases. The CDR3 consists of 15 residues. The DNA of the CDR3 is TGTGCCAGCAGCCTTGACAGGGGGCGCACCGGGGAGCTGTTTTTT. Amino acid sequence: CASSLDRGRTGELFF.

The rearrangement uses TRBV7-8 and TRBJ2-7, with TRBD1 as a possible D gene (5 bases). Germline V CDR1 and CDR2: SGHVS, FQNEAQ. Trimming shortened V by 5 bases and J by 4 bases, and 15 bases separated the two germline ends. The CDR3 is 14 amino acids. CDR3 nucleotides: TGTGCCAGCAGCCAAAGGGGCGGTGCTTACGAGCAGTACTTC. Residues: CASSQRGGAYEQYF.

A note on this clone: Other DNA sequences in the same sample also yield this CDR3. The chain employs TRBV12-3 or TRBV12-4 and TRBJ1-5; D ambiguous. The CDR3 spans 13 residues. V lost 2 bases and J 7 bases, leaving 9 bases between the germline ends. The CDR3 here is CASSLTDNQPQHF. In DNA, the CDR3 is TGTGCCAGCAGTTTAACTGACAACCAGCCCCAGCATTTT.

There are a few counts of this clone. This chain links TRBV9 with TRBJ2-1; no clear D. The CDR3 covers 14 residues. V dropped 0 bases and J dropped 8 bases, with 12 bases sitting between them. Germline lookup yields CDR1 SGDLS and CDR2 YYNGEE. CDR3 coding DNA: TGTGCCAGCAGCGTAGGTCTACCCCTGTATGAGCAGTTCTTC. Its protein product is CASSVGLPLYEQFF.

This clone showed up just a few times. DNA of the CDR3: TGCAGCGTTGAAATTGGGTCGGGTGGGACTAGCGGGATTGGGCAGTACTTC. The encoded protein is CSVEIGSGGTSGIGQYF. The chain has TRBV29-1 and TRBJ2-7, with 13 bases lining up with TRBD2. With 2 bases clipped from V and 9 bases from J, the junction kept 16 bases outside the gene matches. This CDR3 is 17 amino acids long. Germline CDR1 is SQVTM and CDR2 is ANQGSEA.

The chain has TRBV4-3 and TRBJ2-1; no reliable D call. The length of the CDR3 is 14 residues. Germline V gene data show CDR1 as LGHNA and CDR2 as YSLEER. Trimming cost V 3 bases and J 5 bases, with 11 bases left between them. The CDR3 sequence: CASSHEASNNEQFF. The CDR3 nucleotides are TGCGCCAGCAGCCATGAGGCCAGTAACAATGAGCAGTTCTTC.

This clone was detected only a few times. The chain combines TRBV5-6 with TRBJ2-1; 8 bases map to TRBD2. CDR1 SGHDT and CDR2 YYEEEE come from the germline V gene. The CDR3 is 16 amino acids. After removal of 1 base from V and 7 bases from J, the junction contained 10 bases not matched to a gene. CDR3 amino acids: CASSLRIGRAKNEQFF. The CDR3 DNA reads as TGTGCCAGCAGCTTGAGGATCGGGAGGGCCAAGAATGAGCAGTTCTTC.

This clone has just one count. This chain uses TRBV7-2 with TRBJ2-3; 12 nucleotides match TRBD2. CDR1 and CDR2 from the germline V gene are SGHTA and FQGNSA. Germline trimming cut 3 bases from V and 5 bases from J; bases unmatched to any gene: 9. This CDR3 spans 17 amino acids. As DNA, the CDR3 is TGTGCCAGCAGCTTTGCCAGGACTAGCGGGAACGGAGATACGCAGTATTTT. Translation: CASSFARTSGNGDTQYF.

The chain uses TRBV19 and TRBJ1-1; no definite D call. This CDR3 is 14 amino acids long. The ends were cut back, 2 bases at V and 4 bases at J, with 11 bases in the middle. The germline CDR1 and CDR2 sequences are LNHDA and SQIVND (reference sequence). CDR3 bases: TGTGCCAGTAGTATAAAGAAGCAGGTCACTGAAGCTTTCTTT. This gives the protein CASSIKKQVTEAFF.

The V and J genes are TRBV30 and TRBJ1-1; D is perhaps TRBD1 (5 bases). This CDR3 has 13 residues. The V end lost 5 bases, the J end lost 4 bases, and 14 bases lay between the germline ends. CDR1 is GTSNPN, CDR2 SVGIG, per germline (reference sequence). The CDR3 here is CAWGGVTTTEAFF. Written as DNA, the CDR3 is TGTGCCTGGGGGGGTGTGACTACCACTGAAGCTTTCTTT. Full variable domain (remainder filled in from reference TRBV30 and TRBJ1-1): SQTIHQWPATLVQPVGSPLSLECTVEGTSNPNLYWYRQAAGRGLQLLFYSVGIGQISSEVPQNLSASRPQDRQFILSSKKLLLSDSGFYLCAWGGVTTTEAFFGQGTRLTVV.

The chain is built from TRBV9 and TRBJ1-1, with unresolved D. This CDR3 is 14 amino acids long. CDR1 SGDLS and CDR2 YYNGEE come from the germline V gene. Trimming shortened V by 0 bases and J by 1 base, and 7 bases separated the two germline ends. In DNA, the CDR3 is TGTGCCAGCAGCGTAGACCCCAGGAACACTGAAGCTTTCTTT. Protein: CASSVDPRNTEAFF. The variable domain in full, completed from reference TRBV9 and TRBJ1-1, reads DSGVTQTPKHLITATGQRVTLRCSPRSGDLSVYWYQQSLDQGLQFLIQYYNGEERAKGNILERFSAQQFPDLHSELNLSSLELGDSALYFCASSVDPRNTEAFFGQGTRLTVV.

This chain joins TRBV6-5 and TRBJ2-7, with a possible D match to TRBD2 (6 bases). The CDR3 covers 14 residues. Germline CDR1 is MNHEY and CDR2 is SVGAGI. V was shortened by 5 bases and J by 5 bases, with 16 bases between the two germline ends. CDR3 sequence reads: CASSRPGTLNEQYF. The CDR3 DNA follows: TGTGCCAGCAGTCGTCCCGGGACTCTGAACGAGCAGTACTTC.

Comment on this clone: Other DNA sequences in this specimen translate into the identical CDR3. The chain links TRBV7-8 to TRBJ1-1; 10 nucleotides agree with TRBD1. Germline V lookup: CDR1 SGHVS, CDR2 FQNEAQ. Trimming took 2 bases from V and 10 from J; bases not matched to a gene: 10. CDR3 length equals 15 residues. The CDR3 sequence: CASSLKTRDRGTAFF. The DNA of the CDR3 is TGTGCCAGCAGCTTAAAGACCCGGGACAGGGGTACAGCTTTCTTT.

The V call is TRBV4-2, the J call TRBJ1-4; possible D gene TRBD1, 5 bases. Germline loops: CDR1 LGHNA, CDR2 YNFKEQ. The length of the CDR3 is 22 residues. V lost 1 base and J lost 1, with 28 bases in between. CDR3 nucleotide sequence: TGTGCCAGCAGCCAAGTCCGTGGGGGGGTAGTCAGGAAGGGGCTAACTAATGAAAAACTGTTTTTT. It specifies CASSQVRGGVVRKGLTNEKLFF.

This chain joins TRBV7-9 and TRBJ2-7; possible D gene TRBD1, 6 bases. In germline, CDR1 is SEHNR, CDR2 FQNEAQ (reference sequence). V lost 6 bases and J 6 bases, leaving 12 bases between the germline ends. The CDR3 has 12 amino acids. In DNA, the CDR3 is TGTGCCAGCAGTCCAACAGGGTTCGAGCAGTACTTC. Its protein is CASSPTGFEQYF.

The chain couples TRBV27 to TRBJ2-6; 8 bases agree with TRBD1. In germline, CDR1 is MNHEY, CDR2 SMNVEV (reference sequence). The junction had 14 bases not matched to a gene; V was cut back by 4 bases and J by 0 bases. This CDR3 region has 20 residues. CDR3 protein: CASSSGQGAVYGSGANVLTF. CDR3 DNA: TGTGCCAGCAGTTCAGGGCAGGGGGCCGTTTATGGCTCTGGGGCCAACGTCCTGACTTTC.

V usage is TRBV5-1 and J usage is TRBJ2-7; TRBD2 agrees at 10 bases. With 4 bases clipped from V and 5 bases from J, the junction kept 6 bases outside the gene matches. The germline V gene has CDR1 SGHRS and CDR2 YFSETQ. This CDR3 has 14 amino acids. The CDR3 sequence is CASSPSGRSDEQYF. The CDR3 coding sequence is TGCGCCAGCAGCCCTAGCGGGAGAAGCGACGAGCAGTACTTC.

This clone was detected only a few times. CDR3: CASFWSERPYEQYF. The CDR3 bases are TGTGCCAGCTTCTGGAGCGAGCGCCCCTACGAGCAGTACTTC. This chain connects TRBV6-5 to TRBJ2-7; no clear D. The ends were cut back, 8 bases at V and 2 bases at J, with 16 bases in the middle. The CDR3 is made up of 14 amino acids. Looked up from germline, CDR1 is MNHEY and CDR2 is SVGAGI.

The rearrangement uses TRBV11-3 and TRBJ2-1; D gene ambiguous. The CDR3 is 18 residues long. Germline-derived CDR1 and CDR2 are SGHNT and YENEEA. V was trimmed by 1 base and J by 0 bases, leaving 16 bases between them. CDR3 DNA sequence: TGTGCCAGCAGCTTAGGGGCAGACCCTGCGAACTCCTACAATGAGCAGTTCTTC. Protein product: CASSLGADPANSYNEQFF. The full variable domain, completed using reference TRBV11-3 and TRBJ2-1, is EAGVVQSPRYKIIEKKQPVAFWCNPISGHNTLYWYLQNLGQGPELLIRYENEEAVDDSQLPKDRFSAERLKGVDSTLKIQPAELGDSAVYLCASSLGADPANSYNEQFFGPGTRLTVL.

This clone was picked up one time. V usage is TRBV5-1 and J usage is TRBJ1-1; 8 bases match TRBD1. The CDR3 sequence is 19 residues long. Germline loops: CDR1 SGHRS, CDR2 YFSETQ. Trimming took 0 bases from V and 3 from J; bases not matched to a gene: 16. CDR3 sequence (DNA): TGCGCCAGCAGCTTGGTTTTCGTACCAGGGGGCCGGATGGACACTGAAGCTTTCTTT. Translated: CASSLVFVPGGRMDTEAFF. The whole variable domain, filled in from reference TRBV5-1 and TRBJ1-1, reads KAGVTQTPRYLIKTRGQQVTLSCSPISGHRSVSWYQQTPGQGLQFLFEYFSETQRNKGNFPGRFSGRQFSNSRSEMNVSTLELGDSALYLCASSLVFVPGGRMDTEAFFGQGTRLTVV.

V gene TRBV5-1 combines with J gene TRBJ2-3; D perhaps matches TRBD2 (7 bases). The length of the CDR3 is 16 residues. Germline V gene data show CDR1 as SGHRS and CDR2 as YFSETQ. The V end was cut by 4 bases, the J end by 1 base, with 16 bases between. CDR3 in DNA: TGCGCCAGCAGCGGGGGAACAGGGAGGGGCACAGATACGCAGTATTTT. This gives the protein CASSGGTGRGTDTQYF.